This T cell receptor beta chain was recorded in a study of spatial heterogeneity in lung cancer (dated by TCRdb to between 2017 and 2020). Broadly, across the study: Beta-chain transcripts were consistently detected in greater numbers than alpha-chain transcripts, which likely reflects a higher abundance of beta-chain transcripts. In the raw uncorrected reads, each unique combination of TCR and UMI appeared more than ten times on average. The study quantitatively compared TCR alpha and beta repertoires across multiple tumor regions, matched nontumor lung and blood in non-small cell lung cancer. The study linked features of the TCR repertoire to counts of nonsynonymous mutations, which were determined by whole-exome sequencing of tumor tissue. At surgery, hundreds of tumor regions, almost 65 matched nontumor lung samples and more than 55 PBMC samples were TCR-sequenced for both alpha and beta chains. The research as a whole found: Ubiquitous expanded tumor TCRs were found in blood more often at tumor resection than at routine follow-up. Additional single-cell paired TCR alpha and beta sequencing was considered necessary to confirm, at a functional level, the hypothesis that regional TCRs recognize regional mutations.

This specimen's time point label, interpreted: sample taken at primary tumor resection. Without any cell sorting, TCR sequencing was performed on whole RNA extracted either from tumor and nontumor lung tissue or from cryopreserved PBMC samples. Samples were obtained from approximately 76 patients with early-stage, untreated non-small cell lung cancer from the lung TRACERx cohort. Only patients for whom sufficient RNA was available from at least two tumor regions were selected for TCR sequencing. Library preparation was by 5' RACE. For sequencing, a NextSeq 500 was employed. The TCR library protocol attached a unique molecular identifier to each TCR cDNA molecule to allow correction of PCR and sequencing errors. The original pipeline was this. TCR identification, UMI-based error correction and CDR3 extraction were all carried out with Decombinator tools. Expanded TCRs were defined as those above a frequency of 2 per 1,000, corresponding to the top 1% of the tumor frequency distribution. Rényi diversity was computed with the R vegan package after subsampling each repertoire 100 times to 5,000 TCRs. To build CDR3 similarity networks, amino acid triplet string-kernel similarity was used, and CDR3s were connected when their pairwise similarity was above 0.82. Starting from the raw public reads, TCRdb applied fastp trimming at Q25, assembled clones with MiXCR and retained in-frame beta chains. One record per CDR3 amino acid sequence lists the most common genes and DNA. For this entry, the V and J calls and clone size follow TCRdb and not the study's own pipeline. Across this sample there are more than 65,000 distinct CDR3 sequences, with about 12% seen only once. The leading ten clones occupy 4.6% of the sample.

A note on this clonotype: Its recognized antigen is unknown. Base qualities are not provided; no much larger clone lies one nucleotide away.

Relative to germline, V is 11 bases shorter and J is 9 bases shorter, with 26 bases between their ends. Spanning cysteine to phenylalanine, the CDR3 consists of 15 amino acids. The kept DNA is CDR3 alone, 45 bases in frame from the first base. The sequence derives from a male donor with early-stage non-small cell lung cancer. Source: PBMCs, taken at surgery. The chain joins TRBV23-1 to TRBJ2-1; a tentative D match to TRBD2 spans 5 bases. TRBV23-1 is placed among ORFs of uncertain function. The CDR3 region has the sequence CAGTGPPPFEGEQFF. The DNA sequence is TGCGCCGGCACCGGACCCCCCCCCTTCGAGGGTGAGCAGTTCTTC.